These T cell receptor beta chains were read from a single sample in a study of blood T cell repertoires in COVID-19. TCRdb keeps only in-frame clones here, not all; method: immunoSEQ multiplex PCR. There are roughly 250,000 clones in the sample; approximately 84% occur only once, and about 3.5% lies in the top ten. What was sequenced was PBMCs or T cells enriched from blood (not recorded which). These receptors were collected from a woman in her 40s with acute COVID-19. CDR3s include the opening cysteine and the closing phenylalanine or tryptophan.

J gene	V gene	CDR3 protein
TRBJ1-6	TRBV5-4	CASSLDRGNSPLHF
TRBJ2-3	TRBV7-6	CASSKGLAGGVGADTQYF
TRBJ1-2	TRBV19	CASGTTDGYTF
TRBJ2-3	TRBV7-6	CASSKGPAGDTDTQYF
TRBJ2-3	TRBV6-5	CASRPPDWPDTQYF
TRBJ2-3	TRBV9	CASSVDSSTDTQYF
TRBJ1-6	TRBV12-3/TRBV12-4	CASSRTGNSPLHF
TRBJ2-7	TRBV2	CASSEAAVVRGHEQYF
TRBJ2-5	TRBV19	CASSIDLQGGQETQYF
TRBJ1-1	TRBV6-1	CASSETRMGRGRTEAFF
TRBJ1-1	TRBV5-5	CASSKGHLNTEAFF
TRBJ1-1	TRBV24-1	CATSDPGTLGGGAFF
TRBJ1-2	TRBV19	CASSPGARGYTF
TRBJ1-6	TRBV14	CASSHTGDSPLHF
TRBJ2-3	TRBV6-2/TRBV6-3	CASSYFSGSRDGDTQYF
TRBJ1-1	TRBV19	CASSIVLTGNTEAFF
TRBJ2-1	TRBV5-1	CASSLQGTSGNEQFF
TRBJ2-2	TRBV5-1	CASSSGLAGTGELFF
TRBJ2-1	TRBV19	CASSPSARNNEQFF
TRBJ2-3	TRBV29-1	CSVRTSGSTDTQYF
TRBJ2-7	TRBV14	CASSQVWPTYEQYF
TRBJ2-2	TRBV19	CATRSGREGTGELFF
TRBJ2-1	TRBV19	CASSLGRIVSYNEQFF
TRBJ1-5	TRBV18	CASSPTGKGINQPQHF
TRBJ1-5	TRBV27	CASSWGLKQGINQPQHF
TRBJ2-2	TRBV29-1	CSVESETSYTGDTGELFF
TRBJ1-5	TRBV7-9	CASSLSYQPQHF
TRBJ1-2	TRBV7-8	CASSLAQGGGYTF
TRBJ1-4	TRBV5-5	CASSFDGEKLFF
TRBJ2-7	TRBV2	CASAASGQGAPEQYF